The present TCR beta chain was sequenced within a study of early T cells in non-severe SARS-CoV-2 infection. Turning to this clonotype: As yet, its antigen is unknown.

One entry per CDR3 protein results from TCRdb running MiXCR on the 5' RACE reads. The table has tens of thousands of distinct CDR3 sequences, 9% to 15% seen once. Overall study findings and caveats: The VDJdb matching leaned toward anti-spike CD8 responses and overlooked private and CD4 specificities.

Germline V gene data show CDR1 as MNHEY and CDR2 as SMNVEV (reference sequence). Trimming cost V 6 bases and J 3 bases, with 17 bases left between them. This CDR3 is built from 15 residues. This receptor was taken from an adult who was a healthcare worker with PCR-confirmed SARS-CoV-2 infection or an uninfected control (not recorded which). The chain recombines TRBV27 with TRBJ2-5; D may be TRBD1 or TRBD2 (5 bases each). Sample: whole blood. The CDR3 bases are TGTGCCAGCAGCTCCCCGTCGGGGCCAAAAGAGACCCAGTACTTC. Protein product: CASSSPSGPKETQYF.